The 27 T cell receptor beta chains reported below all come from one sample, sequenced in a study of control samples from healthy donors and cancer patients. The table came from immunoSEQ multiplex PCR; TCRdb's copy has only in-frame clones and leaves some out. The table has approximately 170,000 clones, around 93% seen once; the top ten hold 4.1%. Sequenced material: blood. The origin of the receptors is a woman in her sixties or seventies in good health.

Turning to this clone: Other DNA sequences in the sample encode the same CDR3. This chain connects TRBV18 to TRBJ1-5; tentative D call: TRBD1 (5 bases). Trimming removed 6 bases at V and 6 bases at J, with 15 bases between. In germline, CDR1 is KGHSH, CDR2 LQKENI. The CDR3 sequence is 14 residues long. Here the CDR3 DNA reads TGTGCCAGCTCCCCGGGGCAAGGAGCTCAGCCCCAGCATTTT. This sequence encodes CASSPGQGAQPQHF.

The CDR3 sequence: CASSLSRGQETQYF. The CDR3 coding sequence is TGCGCCAGCAGCTTGTCGCGGGGCCAGGAGACCCAGTACTTC. The chain is built from TRBV5-1 and TRBJ2-5, with a tentative D call TRBD2 (6 bases). Trimming removed 1 base from V and 5 bases from J, with 12 bases in between. The CDR3 loop spans 14 amino acids. Germline CDR1 SGHRS, CDR2 YFSETQ.

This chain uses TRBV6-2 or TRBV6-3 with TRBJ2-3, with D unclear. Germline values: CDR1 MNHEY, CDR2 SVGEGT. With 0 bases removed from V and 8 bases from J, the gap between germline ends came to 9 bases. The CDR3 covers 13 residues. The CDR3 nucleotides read TGTGCCAGCAGTTACTCAAGGCCTGGTACGCAGTATTTT. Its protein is CASSYSRPGTQYF.

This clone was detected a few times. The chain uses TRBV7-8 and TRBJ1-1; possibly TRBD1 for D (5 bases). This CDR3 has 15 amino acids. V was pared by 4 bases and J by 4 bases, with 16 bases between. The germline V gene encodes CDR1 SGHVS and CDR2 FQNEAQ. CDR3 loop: CASSSSTSGGTEAFF. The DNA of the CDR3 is TGTGCCAGCAGCTCCTCCACTTCGGGGGGCACTGAAGCTTTCTTT.

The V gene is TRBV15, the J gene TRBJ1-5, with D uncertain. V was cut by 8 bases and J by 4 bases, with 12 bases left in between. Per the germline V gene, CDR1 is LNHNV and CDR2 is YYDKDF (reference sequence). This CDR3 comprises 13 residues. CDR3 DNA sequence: TGTGCCACCTCCGGGAGAGTAAATCAGCCCCAGCATTTT. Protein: CATSGRVNQPQHF.

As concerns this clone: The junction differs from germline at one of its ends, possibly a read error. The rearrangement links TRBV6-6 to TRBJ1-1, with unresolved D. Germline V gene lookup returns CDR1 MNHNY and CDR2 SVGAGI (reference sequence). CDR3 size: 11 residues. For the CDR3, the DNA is TGTGCCAGCGTCGATAACAGTGAAGCTTTCTTT. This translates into CASVDNSEAFF.

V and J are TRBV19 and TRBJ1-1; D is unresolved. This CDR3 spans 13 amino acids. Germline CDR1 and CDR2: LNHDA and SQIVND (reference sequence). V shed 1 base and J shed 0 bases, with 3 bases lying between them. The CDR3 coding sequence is TGTGCCAGTAGTATAGGGGTGAACACTGAAGCTTTCTTT. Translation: CASSIGVNTEAFF.

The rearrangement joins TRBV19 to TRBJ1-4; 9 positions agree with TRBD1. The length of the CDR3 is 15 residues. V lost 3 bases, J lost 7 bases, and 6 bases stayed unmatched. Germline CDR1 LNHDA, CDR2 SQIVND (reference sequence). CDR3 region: CASSITGGKGEKLFF. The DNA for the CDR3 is TGTGCCAGTAGTATTACAGGGGGCAAAGGTGAAAAACTGTTTTTT.

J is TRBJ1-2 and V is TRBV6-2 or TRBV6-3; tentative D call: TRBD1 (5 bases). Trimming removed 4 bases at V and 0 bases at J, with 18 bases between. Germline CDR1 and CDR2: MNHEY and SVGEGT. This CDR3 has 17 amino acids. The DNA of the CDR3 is TGTGCCAGCAGTTCCCCCCGCGGTGGGGGAGCTAACTATGGCTACACCTTC. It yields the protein CASSSPRGGGANYGYTF.

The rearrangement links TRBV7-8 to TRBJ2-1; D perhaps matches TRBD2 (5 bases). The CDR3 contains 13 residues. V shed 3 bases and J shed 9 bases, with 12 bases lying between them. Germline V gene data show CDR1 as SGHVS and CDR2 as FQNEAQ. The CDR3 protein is CASSFGPDSEQFF. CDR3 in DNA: TGTGCCAGCAGCTTCGGGCCGGACTCTGAGCAGTTCTTC.

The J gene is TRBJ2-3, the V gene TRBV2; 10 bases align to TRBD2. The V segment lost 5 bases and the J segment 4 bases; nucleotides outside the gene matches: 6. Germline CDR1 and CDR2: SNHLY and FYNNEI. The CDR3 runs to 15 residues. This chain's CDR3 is CASSPGTSDADTQYF. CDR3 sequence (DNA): TGTGCCAGCAGTCCCGGGACTAGCGACGCAGATACGCAGTATTTT.

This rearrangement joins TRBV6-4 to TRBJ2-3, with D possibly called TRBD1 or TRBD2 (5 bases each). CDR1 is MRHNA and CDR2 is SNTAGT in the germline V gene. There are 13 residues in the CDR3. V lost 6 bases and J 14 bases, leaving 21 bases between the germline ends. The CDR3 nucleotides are TGTGCCAGCAGCGCCGAACCGGGACGGCGAAGGTATTTT. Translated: CASSAEPGRRRYF.

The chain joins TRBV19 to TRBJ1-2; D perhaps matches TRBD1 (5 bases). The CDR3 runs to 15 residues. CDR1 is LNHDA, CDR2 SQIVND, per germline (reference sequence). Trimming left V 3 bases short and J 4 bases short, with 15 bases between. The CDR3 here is CASSIGAGQIYGYTF. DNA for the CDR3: TGTGCCAGTAGTATCGGGGCAGGGCAAATCTATGGCTACACCTTC. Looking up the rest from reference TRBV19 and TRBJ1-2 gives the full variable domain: DGGITQSPKYLFRKEGQNVTLSCEQNLNHDAMYWYRQDPGQGLRLIYYSQIVNDFQKGDIAEGYSVSREKKESFPLTVTSAQKNPTAFYLCASSIGAGQIYGYTFGSGTRLTVV.

The CDR3 spells CSVEADRANYGYTF. The CDR3 DNA is TGCAGCGTTGAGGCGGACAGGGCCAACTATGGCTACACCTTC. This chain uses TRBV29-1 with TRBJ1-2, with 8 bases fitting TRBD1. Germline loops: CDR1 SQVTM, CDR2 ANQGSEA. With 3 bases clipped from V and 2 bases from J, the junction kept 5 bases outside the gene matches. The CDR3 runs 14 residues.

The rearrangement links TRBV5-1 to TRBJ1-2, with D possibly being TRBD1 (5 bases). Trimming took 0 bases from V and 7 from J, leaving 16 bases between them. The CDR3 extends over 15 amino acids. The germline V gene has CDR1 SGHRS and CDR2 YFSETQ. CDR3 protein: CASSLASGTQGGYTF. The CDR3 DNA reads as TGCGCCAGCAGCTTGGCTTCAGGCACCCAGGGTGGCTACACCTTC.

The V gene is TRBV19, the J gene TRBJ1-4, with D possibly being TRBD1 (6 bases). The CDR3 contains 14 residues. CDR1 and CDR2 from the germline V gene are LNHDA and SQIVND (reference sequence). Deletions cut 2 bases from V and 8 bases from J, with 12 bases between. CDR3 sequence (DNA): TGTGCCAGTAGTATACCCCAGGGGAGGGAAAAACTGTTTTTT. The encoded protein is CASSIPQGREKLFF. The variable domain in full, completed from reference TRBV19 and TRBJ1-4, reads DGGITQSPKYLFRKEGQNVTLSCEQNLNHDAMYWYRQDPGQGLRLIYYSQIVNDFQKGDIAEGYSVSREKKESFPLTVTSAQKNPTAFYLCASSIPQGREKLFFGSGTQLSVL.

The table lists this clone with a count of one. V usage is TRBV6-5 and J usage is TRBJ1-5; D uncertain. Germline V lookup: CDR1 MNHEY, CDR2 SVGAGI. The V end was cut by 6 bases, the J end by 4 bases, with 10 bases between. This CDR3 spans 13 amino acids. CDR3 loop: CASSEIQNQPQHF. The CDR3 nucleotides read TGTGCCAGCAGCGAGATACAGAATCAGCCCCAGCATTTT.

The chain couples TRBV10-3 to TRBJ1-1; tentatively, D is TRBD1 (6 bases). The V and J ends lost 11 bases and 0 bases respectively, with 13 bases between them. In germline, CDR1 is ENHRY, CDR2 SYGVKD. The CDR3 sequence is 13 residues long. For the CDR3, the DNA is TGTGCCCACGGGGGCAGGGTGAACACTGAAGCTTTCTTT. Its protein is CAHGGRVNTEAFF.

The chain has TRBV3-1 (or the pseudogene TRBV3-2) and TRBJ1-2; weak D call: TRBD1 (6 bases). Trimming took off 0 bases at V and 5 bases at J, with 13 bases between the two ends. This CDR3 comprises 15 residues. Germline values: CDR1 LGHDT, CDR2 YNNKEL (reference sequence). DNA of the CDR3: TGTGCCAGCAGCCAAGATCAATGGACAGCTTATGGCTACACCTTC. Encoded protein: CASSQDQWTAYGYTF.

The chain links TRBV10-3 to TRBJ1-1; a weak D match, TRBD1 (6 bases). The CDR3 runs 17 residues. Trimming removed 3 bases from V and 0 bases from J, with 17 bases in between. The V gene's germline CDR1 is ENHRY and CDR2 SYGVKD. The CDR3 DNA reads TGTGCCATCAGTGATAGGGGGGCCCTAGGTGTGAACACTGAAGCTTTCTTT. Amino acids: CAISDRGALGVNTEAFF.

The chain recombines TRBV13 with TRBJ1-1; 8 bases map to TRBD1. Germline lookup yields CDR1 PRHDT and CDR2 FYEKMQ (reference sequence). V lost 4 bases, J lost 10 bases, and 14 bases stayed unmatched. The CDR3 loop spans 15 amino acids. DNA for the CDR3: TGTGCCAGCAGCTCGCAGCAGGGGGCCCAGGAGAGAGCTTTCTTT. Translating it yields CASSSQQGAQERAFF.

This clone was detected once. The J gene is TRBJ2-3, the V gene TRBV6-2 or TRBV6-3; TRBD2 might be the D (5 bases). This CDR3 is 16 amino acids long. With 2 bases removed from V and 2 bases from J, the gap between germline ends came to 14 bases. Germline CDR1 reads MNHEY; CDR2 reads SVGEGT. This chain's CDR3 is CASSYLLVVFTDTQYF. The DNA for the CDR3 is TGTGCCAGCAGTTACCTACTAGTCGTGTTCACAGATACGCAGTATTTT.

The chain's CDR3 is CASSLYIGSTPSNEQFF. The CDR3 coding sequence is TGTGCCAGCAGCTTGTATATAGGCTCAACCCCATCCAATGAGCAGTTCTTC. The chain links TRBV5-6 to TRBJ2-1, with D unresolved. Trimming stripped 1 base from V and 6 bases from J, with 20 bases between. Germline assignment: CDR1 SGHDT and CDR2 YYEEEE. The length of the CDR3 is 17 residues. Looking up the rest from reference TRBV5-6 and TRBJ2-1 gives the full variable domain: DAGVTQSPTHLIKTRGQQVTLRCSPKSGHDTVSWYQQALGQGPQFIFQYYEEEERQRGNFPDRFSGHQFPNYSSELNVNALLLGDSALYLCASSLYIGSTPSNEQFFGPGTRLTVL.

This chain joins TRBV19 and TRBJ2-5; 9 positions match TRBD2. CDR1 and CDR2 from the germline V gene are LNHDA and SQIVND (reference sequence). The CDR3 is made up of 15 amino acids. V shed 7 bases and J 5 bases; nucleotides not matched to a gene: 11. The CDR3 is CASKSPAGGLETQYF. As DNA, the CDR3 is TGTGCCAGTAAGAGTCCGGCGGGGGGGCTTGAGACCCAGTACTTC.

CDR3 in DNA: TGTGCCAGCAGGGGGAGGGTGTCGAACACTGAAGCTTTCTTT. This codes for CASRGRVSNTEAFF. The V call is TRBV2, the J call TRBJ1-1, with D uncertain. CDR1 is SNHLY and CDR2 is FYNNEI in the germline V gene. V lost 6 bases and J 1 base, leaving 12 bases between the germline ends. CDR3 size: 14 residues.

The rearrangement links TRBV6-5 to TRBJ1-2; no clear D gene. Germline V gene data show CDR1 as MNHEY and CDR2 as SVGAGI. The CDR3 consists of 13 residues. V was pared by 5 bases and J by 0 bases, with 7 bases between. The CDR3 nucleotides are TGTGCCAGCAGTCTCGCGGCTAACTATGGCTACACCTTC. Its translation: CASSLAANYGYTF.

The CDR3 coding sequence is TGTGCCAGCAGCAAACGGGACTACTGGAGCTCCTACAATGAGCAGTTCTTC. Amino acids: CASSKRDYWSSYNEQFF. The chain has TRBV5-6 and TRBJ2-1; 7 bases fit TRBD2. V was clipped by 4 bases and J by 0 bases; unmatched bases: 10. Germline V gene data show CDR1 as SGHDT and CDR2 as YYEEEE. The CDR3 runs to 17 residues.